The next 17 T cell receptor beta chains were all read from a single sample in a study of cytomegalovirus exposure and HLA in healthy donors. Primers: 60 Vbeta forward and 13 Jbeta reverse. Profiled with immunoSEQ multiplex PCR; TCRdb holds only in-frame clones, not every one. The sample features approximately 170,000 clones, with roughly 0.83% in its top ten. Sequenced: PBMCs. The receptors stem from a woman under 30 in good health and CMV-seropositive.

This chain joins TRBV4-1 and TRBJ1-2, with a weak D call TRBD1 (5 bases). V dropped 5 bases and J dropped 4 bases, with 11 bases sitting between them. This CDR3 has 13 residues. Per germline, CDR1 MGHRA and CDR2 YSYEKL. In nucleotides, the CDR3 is TGCGCCAGCAGCGACGACAGAACCTATGGCTACACCTTC. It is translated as CASSDDRTYGYTF.

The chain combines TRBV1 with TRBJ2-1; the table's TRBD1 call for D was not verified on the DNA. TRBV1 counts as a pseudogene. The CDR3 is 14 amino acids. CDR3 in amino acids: CTEVLRQGRDEQFF. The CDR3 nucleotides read TGCACCGAAGTCCTGCGACAGGGGAGGGATGAGCAGTTCTTC.

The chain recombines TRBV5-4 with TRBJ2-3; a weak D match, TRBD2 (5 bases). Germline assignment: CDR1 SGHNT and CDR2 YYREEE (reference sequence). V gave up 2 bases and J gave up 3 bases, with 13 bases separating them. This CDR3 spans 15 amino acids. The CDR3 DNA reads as TGTGCCAGCAGCTTCGTGGGAGAGGGAACAGATACGCAGTATTTT. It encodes CASSFVGEGTDTQYF.

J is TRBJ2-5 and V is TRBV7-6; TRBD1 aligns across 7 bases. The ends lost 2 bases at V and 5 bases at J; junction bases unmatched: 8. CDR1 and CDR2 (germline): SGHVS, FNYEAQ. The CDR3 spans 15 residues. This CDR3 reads CASSLQPSRGETQYF. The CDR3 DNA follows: TGTGCCAGCAGCTTACAACCCAGCAGGGGGGAGACCCAGTACTTC.

The CDR3: CASSLGDRDPYGYTF. The CDR3 nucleotides read TGCGCCAGCAGCTTGGGAGACAGAGACCCCTATGGCTACACCTTC. The chain uses TRBV5-1 and TRBJ1-2; perhaps TRBD1 as D (5 bases). The CDR3 sequence is 15 residues long. V shed 0 bases and J shed 4 bases, with 13 bases lying between them. The germline gives CDR1 SGHRS, CDR2 YFSETQ.

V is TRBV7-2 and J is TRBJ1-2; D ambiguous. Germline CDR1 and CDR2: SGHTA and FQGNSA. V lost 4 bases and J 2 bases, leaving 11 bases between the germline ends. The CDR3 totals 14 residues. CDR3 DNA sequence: TGTGCCAGCAGCTCCCTGGGAGTCAACTATGGCTACACCTTC. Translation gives CASSSLGVNYGYTF.

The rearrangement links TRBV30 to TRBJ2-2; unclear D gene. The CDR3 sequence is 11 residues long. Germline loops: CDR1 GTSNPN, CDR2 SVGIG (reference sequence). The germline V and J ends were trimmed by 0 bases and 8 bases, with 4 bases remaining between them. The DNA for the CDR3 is TGTGCCTGGAGTGTCGGGGGGGAGCTGTTTTTT. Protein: CAWSVGGELFF. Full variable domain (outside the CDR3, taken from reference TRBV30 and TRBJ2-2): SQTIHQWPATLVQPVGSPLSLECTVEGTSNPNLYWYRQAAGRGLQLLFYSVGIGQISSEVPQNLSASRPQDRQFILSSKKLLLSDSGFYLCAWSVGGELFFGEGSRLTVL.

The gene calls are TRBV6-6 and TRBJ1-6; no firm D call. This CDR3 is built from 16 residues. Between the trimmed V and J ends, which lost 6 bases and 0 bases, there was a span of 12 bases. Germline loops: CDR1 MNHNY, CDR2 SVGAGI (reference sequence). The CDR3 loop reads CASSPGVSSYNSPLHF. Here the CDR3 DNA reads TGTGCCAGCAGCCCCGGGGTTAGCTCCTATAATTCACCCCTCCACTTT.

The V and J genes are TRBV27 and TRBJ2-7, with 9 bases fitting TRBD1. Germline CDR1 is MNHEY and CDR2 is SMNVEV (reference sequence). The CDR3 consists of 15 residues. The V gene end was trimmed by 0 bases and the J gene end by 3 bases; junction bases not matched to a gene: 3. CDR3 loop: CASSLSGTGNYEQYF. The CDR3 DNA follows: TGTGCCAGCAGTTTATCGGGGACAGGGAACTACGAGCAGTACTTC.

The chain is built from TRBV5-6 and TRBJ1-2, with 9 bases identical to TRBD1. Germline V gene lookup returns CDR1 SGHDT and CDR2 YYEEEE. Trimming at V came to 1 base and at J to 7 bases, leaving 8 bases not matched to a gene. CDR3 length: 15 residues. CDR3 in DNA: TGTGCCAGCAGCTTGTCCTCGGACAGGGGAACTGGCTACACCTTC. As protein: CASSLSSDRGTGYTF.

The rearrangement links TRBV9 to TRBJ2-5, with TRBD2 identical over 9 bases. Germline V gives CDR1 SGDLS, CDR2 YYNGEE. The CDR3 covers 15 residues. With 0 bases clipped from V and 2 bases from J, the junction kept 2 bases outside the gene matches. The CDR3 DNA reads TGTGCCAGCAGCGTAGAGACTAGCGGTCAAGAGACCCAGTACTTC. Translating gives CASSVETSGQETQYF.

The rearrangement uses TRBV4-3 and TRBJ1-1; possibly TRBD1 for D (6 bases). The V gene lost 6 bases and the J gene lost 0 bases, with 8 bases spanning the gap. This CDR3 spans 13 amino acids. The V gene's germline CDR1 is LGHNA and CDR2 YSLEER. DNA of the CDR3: TGCGCCAGCAGTCAGGGGATGAACACTGAAGCTTTCTTT. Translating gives CASSQGMNTEAFF.

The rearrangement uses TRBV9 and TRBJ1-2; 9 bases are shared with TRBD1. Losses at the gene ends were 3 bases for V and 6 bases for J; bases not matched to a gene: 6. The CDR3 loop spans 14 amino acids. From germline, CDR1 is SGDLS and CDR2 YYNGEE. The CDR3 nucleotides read TGTGCCAGCAGCGCCACAGGGGGCGGGCATGGCTACACCTTC. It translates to CASSATGGGHGYTF.

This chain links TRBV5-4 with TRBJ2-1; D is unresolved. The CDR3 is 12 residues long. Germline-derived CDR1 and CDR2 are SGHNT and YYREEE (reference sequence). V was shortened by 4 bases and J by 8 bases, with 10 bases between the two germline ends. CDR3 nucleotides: TGTGCCAGCAGCCCCTTCCCCGATGAGCAGTTCTTC. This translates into CASSPFPDEQFF.

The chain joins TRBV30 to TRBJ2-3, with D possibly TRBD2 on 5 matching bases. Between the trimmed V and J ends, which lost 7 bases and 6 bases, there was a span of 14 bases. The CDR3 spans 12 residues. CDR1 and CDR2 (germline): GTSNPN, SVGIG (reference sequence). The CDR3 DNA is TGTGCCTTGGACTTTCGGTATGATACGCAGTATTTT. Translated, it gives CALDFRYDTQYF.

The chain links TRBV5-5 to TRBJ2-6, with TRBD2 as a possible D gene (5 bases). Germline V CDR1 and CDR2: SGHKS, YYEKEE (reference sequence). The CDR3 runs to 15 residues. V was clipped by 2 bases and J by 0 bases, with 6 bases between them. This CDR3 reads CASSLADSGANVLTF. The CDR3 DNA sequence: TGTGCCAGCAGCTTAGCGGACTCTGGGGCCAACGTCCTGACTTTC.

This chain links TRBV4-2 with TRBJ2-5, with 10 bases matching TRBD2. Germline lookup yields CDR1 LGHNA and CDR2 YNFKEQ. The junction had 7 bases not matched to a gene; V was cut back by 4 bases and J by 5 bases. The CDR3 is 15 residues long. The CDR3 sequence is CASSLERGGGETQYF. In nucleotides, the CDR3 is TGTGCCAGCAGCCTGGAGCGGGGGGGTGGGGAGACCCAGTACTTC.